These 29 T cell receptor beta chains share one sample of origin, sequenced in a study of blood T cell repertoires in COVID-19. TCRdb's copy holds only in-frame clones and misses some; the assay was immunoSEQ multiplex PCR. This table holds a few hundred thousand clones, around 90% found once. The sample comprised peripheral blood. These receptors were obtained from a young man with active or convalescent COVID-19.

This clone has only one observation. Different DNA sequences within this sample yield the same CDR3. V and J are TRBV5-1 and TRBJ2-3, with TRBD2 as a possible D gene (6 bases). From germline, CDR1 is SGHRS and CDR2 YFSETQ. V lost 0 bases and J lost 4, with 9 bases in between. CDR3 length: 14 residues. The CDR3 bases are TGCGCCAGCAGCTTGGGTGGGACTTCAGATACGCAGTATTTT. Translating gives CASSLGGTSDTQYF.

This sequence joins TRBV5-6 and TRBJ1-5; TRBD1 is a possible D gene (6 bases). CDR3 length: 16 amino acids. Germline CDR1 reads SGHDT; CDR2 reads YYEEEE. The V and J ends lost 4 bases and 2 bases respectively, with 16 bases between them. CDR3 sequence reads: CASSRGQPGGNQPQHF. The CDR3 bases are TGTGCCAGCAGCCGAGGACAGCCCGGAGGCAATCAGCCCCAGCATTTT.

The V call is TRBV7-6, the J call TRBJ1-6, with 10 bases that match TRBD1. The length of the CDR3 is 18 residues. After removal of 5 bases from V and 9 bases from J, the junction contained 16 bases not matched to a gene. Germline lookup yields CDR1 SGHVS and CDR2 FNYEAQ. CDR3 coding DNA: TGTGCCAGCAGCCCACGTCCCGGGACAGGGGCTGGTGGTTCACCCCTCCACTTT. It translates to CASSPRPGTGAGGSPLHF.

V and J are TRBV18 and TRBJ1-1; 8 bases agree with TRBD1. The V gene end was trimmed by 6 bases and the J gene end by 1 base; junction bases not matched to a gene: 4. Germline assignment: CDR1 KGHSH and CDR2 LQKENI. The CDR3 totals 14 residues. In DNA, the CDR3 is TGTGCCAGCTCGGGACAGGAAAAGAACACTGAAGCTTTCTTT. Amino acid sequence: CASSGQEKNTEAFF.

This chain links TRBV29-1 with TRBJ1-5; 9 bases fit TRBD1. Germline CDR1 SQVTM, CDR2 ANQGSEA. J gave up 3 bases and V 6 bases, and 3 bases lay outside the gene matches. This CDR3 has 13 amino acids. The CDR3 DNA sequence: TGCAGCGTCCGGACAGGGGACAATCAGCCCCAGCATTTT. Translating gives CSVRTGDNQPQHF.

The chain has TRBV27 and TRBJ1-5; D might be TRBD1 (5 bases). V lost 8 bases and J 0 bases, leaving 29 bases between the germline ends. The CDR3 totals 20 residues. CDR1 and CDR2 (germline): MNHEY, SMNVEV (reference sequence). The CDR3 loop is CASEPRRGRFVVDSNQPQHF. DNA of the CDR3: TGTGCCAGCGAACCCCGAAGGGGAAGATTTGTCGTGGATAGCAATCAGCCCCAGCATTTT.

The chain couples TRBV6-6 to TRBJ1-1; 8 positions match TRBD1. Germline assignment: CDR1 MNHNY and CDR2 SVGAGI (reference sequence). Trimming at V came to 6 bases and at J to 3 bases, leaving 9 bases not matched to a gene. CDR3 size: 15 residues. The CDR3 coding sequence is TGTGCCAGCAGCCCACCGACAGGGGTGGACACTGAAGCTTTCTTT. It yields the protein CASSPPTGVDTEAFF.

This clone was observed a few times. This chain's CDR3 is CASSTGDRGYTF. The CDR3 DNA is TGTGCCAGCAGTACAGGGGATCGAGGCTACACCTTC. This chain links TRBV6-5 with TRBJ1-2; 7 bases line up with TRBD1. Per the germline V gene, CDR1 is MNHEY and CDR2 is SVGAGI. V was pared by 5 bases and J by 8 bases, with 5 bases of the junction left unmatched. CDR3 length equals 12 residues.

The chain couples TRBV14 to TRBJ1-2, with 7 bases lining up with TRBD1. The germline gives CDR1 SGHDN, CDR2 FVKESK. The CDR3 runs 20 residues. The junction had 23 bases not matched to a gene; V was cut back by 1 base and J by 6 bases. The CDR3 loop reads CASSQGLTTWTGRQGNGYTF. CDR3 coding DNA: TGTGCCAGCAGCCAAGGTTTGACGACCTGGACAGGCCGACAAGGAAATGGCTACACCTTC.

Turning to this clone: A read error is likely here: a far larger clone is one base away. In the same sample, other DNA sequences code for this CDR3. The chain is built from TRBV5-6 and TRBJ1-1, with 8 bases aligning to TRBD1. This CDR3 is built from 14 residues. The J segment lost 1 base and the V segment lost 2 bases, leaving 1 base of the junction unmatched. Germline V gene lookup returns CDR1 SGHDT and CDR2 YYEEEE. CDR3 protein: CASSFGQGNTEAFF. The CDR3 bases are TGTGCCAGCAGCTTCGGACAGGGGAACACTGAAGCTTTCTTT. Together with reference TRBV5-6 and TRBJ1-1, the CDR3 gives the full variable domain: DAGVTQSPTHLIKTRGQQVTLRCSPKSGHDTVSWYQQALGQGPQFIFQYYEEEERQRGNFPDRFSGHQFPNYSSELNVNALLLGDSALYLCASSFGQGNTEAFFGQGTRLTVV.

The V call is TRBV18, the J call TRBJ2-7; 9 bases fit TRBD1. The CDR3 extends over 20 amino acids. Germline lookup yields CDR1 KGHSH and CDR2 LQKENI. Trimming at V came to 3 bases and at J to 3 bases, leaving 21 bases not matched to a gene. CDR3: CASSPLRGAPRDRAIYEQYF. The DNA of the CDR3 is TGTGCCAGCTCACCGTTAAGGGGCGCCCCCCGGGACAGGGCAATCTACGAGCAGTACTTC.

The CDR3 nucleotides read TGTGCCAGCAGCTCAACAGGGGGCTCTGGAAACACCATATATTTT. This translates into CASSSTGGSGNTIYF. This sequence joins TRBV7-9 and TRBJ1-3; 8 positions match TRBD1. J gave up 0 bases and V 4 bases, and 2 bases lay outside the gene matches. The CDR3 is 15 residues long. Germline CDR1 is SEHNR and CDR2 is FQNEAQ (reference sequence). Combining the CDR3 with reference TRBV7-9 and TRBJ1-3 gives the whole variable domain DTGVSQNPRHKITKRGQNVTFRCDPISEHNRLYWYRQTLGQGPEFLTYFQNEAQLEKSRLLSDRFSAERPKGSFSTLEIQRTEQGDSAMYLCASSSTGGSGNTIYFGEGSWLTVV.

The gene calls are TRBV2 and TRBJ1-5; TRBD1 agrees at 7 bases. The trim removed 6 bases at V and 6 bases at J, leaving 11 bases unmatched. This CDR3 has 15 residues. Germline CDR1 and CDR2: SNHLY and FYNNEI. The CDR3 loop reads CASSDGTVRGQPQHF. CDR3 nucleotide sequence: TGTGCCAGCAGCGACGGGACAGTTCGCGGTCAGCCCCAGCATTTT.

The gene calls are TRBV5-5 and TRBJ2-2, with D possibly matching TRBD1 (5 bases). Trimming cost V 1 base and J 4 bases, with 11 bases left between them. Germline values: CDR1 SGHKS, CDR2 YYEKEE (reference sequence). This CDR3 comprises 15 residues. The CDR3 sequence: CASSLLQGSTGELFF. CDR3 DNA: TGTGCCAGCAGCTTGCTGCAGGGTTCCACCGGGGAGCTGTTTTTT. The variable domain in full, completed from reference TRBV5-5 and TRBJ2-2, reads DAGVTQSPTHLIKTRGQQVTLRCSPISGHKSVSWYQQVLGQGPQFIFQYYEKEERGRGNFPDRFSARQFPNYSSELNVNALLLGDSALYLCASSLLQGSTGELFFGEGSRLTVL.

As concerns this clone: Distinct nucleotide sequences in the sample also encode this CDR3. The rearrangement joins TRBV7-2 to TRBJ2-2; tentatively, D is TRBD2 (5 bases). The CDR3 has 15 amino acids. The V gene lost 0 bases and the J gene lost 2 bases, with 7 bases spanning the gap. Germline CDR1 SGHTA, CDR2 FQGNSA. The CDR3 protein is CASSLAGGNTGELFF. CDR3 sequence (DNA): TGTGCCAGCAGCTTAGCTGGAGGAAACACCGGGGAGCTGTTTTTT.

The genes are TRBV2 and TRBJ1-5; the match to TRBD1 covers 11 bases. CDR1 is SNHLY and CDR2 is FYNNEI in the germline V gene. The CDR3 totals 15 residues. V shed 6 bases, J shed 4 bases, and the junction held 5 bases outside the gene matches. The CDR3 DNA follows: TGTGCCAGCAGAGGACAGGGGGCAAGAAATCAGCCCCAGCATTTT. As protein: CASRGQGARNQPQHF.

This rearrangement joins TRBV14 to TRBJ1-1; perhaps TRBD1 as D (6 bases). The CDR3 covers 15 residues. Germline V lookup: CDR1 SGHDN, CDR2 FVKESK. Trimming took off 3 bases at V and 4 bases at J, with 15 bases between the two ends. Here the CDR3 DNA reads TGTGCCAGCAGCCATCAGGGGTCGATGAGCACTGAAGCTTTCTTT. Translated, it gives CASSHQGSMSTEAFF.

V gene TRBV7-3 combines with J gene TRBJ2-2, with 7 bases lining up with TRBD1. Germline CDR1 SGHTA, CDR2 FQGTGA. V trimming: 5 bases; J trimming: 1 base; junction bases outside the gene matches: 10. The CDR3 contains 17 residues. The CDR3 region is CASSLHSTGLNTGELFF. The CDR3 DNA reads as TGTGCCAGCAGCCTCCATTCGACAGGGCTGAACACCGGGGAGCTGTTTTTT.

The rearrangement uses TRBV5-4 and TRBJ2-7; 9 nucleotides match TRBD1. V gave up 0 bases and J gave up 4 bases; unmatched junction bases: 5. This CDR3 has 15 amino acids. Looked up from germline, CDR1 is SGHNT and CDR2 is YYREEE (reference sequence). As DNA, the CDR3 is TGTGCCAGCAGCTTGGGGGACAGGGCCGAGTACGAGCAGTACTTC. Protein product: CASSLGDRAEYEQYF.

This chain uses TRBV1 with TRBJ2-6; the DNA was not used to check the table's D call, TRBD2. TRBV1 is listed as a pseudogene. This CDR3 region has 18 residues. CDR3 bases: TGCACCAGCAGCCACAAGACTAGCGGGGTCTCTGGGGCCAACGTCCTGACTTTC. Translation gives CTSSHKTSGVSGANVLTF.

The V call is TRBV7-2, the J call TRBJ2-2, with 8 bases identical to TRBD1. Trimming cost V 4 bases and J 4 bases; bases outside gene matches: 11. The CDR3 is 17 amino acids. CDR1 SGHTA and CDR2 FQGNSA come from the germline V gene. The CDR3 DNA reads TGTGCCAGCAGCTACCGGCCGGGACAGGCAGCCACCGGGGAGCTGTTTTTT. Amino acids: CASSYRPGQAATGELFF. Complete variable domain (other parts from reference TRBV7-2 and TRBJ2-2): GAGVSQSPSNKVTEKGKDVELRCDPISGHTALYWYRQSLGQGLEFLIYFQGNSAPDKSGLPSDRFSAERTGGSVSTLTIQRTQQEDSAVYLCASSYRPGQAATGELFFGEGSRLTVL.

The genes are TRBV14 and TRBJ2-3, with 8 bases lining up with TRBD2. Germline V gene data show CDR1 as SGHDN and CDR2 as FVKESK. The J segment lost 3 bases and the V segment lost 2 bases, leaving 4 bases of the junction unmatched. The CDR3 spans 15 residues. CDR3 sequence: CASSQTGGATDTQYF. Here the CDR3 DNA reads TGTGCCAGCAGCCAAACCGGGGGGGCGACAGATACGCAGTATTTT.

The chain couples TRBV6-5 to TRBJ1-5; D might be TRBD1 (6 bases). Trimming shortened V by 5 bases and J by 8 bases, and 16 bases separated the two germline ends. Germline V gene lookup returns CDR1 MNHEY and CDR2 SVGAGI. The CDR3 contains 14 residues. The CDR3 is CASSHERGGKPQHF. DNA of the CDR3: TGTGCCAGCAGTCACGAGAGGGGGGGAAAGCCCCAGCATTTT.

This rearrangement joins TRBV2 to TRBJ2-7, with 8 bases lining up with TRBD1. Per germline, CDR1 SNHLY and CDR2 FYNNEI. V dropped 3 bases and J dropped 5; count of bases not matched to a gene: 0. The CDR3 length is 12 residues. The CDR3 DNA reads TGTGCCAGCAGTGAGACAGGGGACGAGCAGTACTTC. This codes for CASSETGDEQYF.

The chain employs TRBV6-6 and TRBJ2-7; D might be TRBD2 (6 bases). CDR1 and CDR2 (germline): MNHNY, SVGAGI (reference sequence). The CDR3 extends over 13 amino acids. V lost 5 bases and J lost 4, with 12 bases in between. CDR3 sequence: CASSPPGVYEQYF. The CDR3 DNA is TGTGCCAGCAGTCCGCCGGGGGTTTACGAGCAGTACTTC.

This clone was seen only once. The CDR3 DNA is TGTGCCACCAGCAGAGGTGGGGAGGTTGGTAACACTGAAGCTTTCTTT. Its protein product is CATSRGGEVGNTEAFF. V gene TRBV15 combines with J gene TRBJ1-1; no firm D call. Germline CDR1 is LNHNV and CDR2 is YYDKDF (reference sequence). This CDR3 has 16 residues. V was trimmed by 1 base and J by 2 bases, leaving 14 bases between them.

The chain carries TRBV24-1 and TRBJ2-3; 14 bases fit TRBD2. Germline V lookup: CDR1 KGHDR, CDR2 SFDVKD. V dropped 4 bases and J dropped 3; count of bases not matched to a gene: 5. The CDR3 contains 17 residues. The DNA of the CDR3 is TGTGCCACCAGTGACCCCGGGACTAGCGGGGGAACAGATACGCAGTATTTT. Encoded protein: CATSDPGTSGGTDTQYF.

The genes are TRBV19 and TRBJ2-3; tentative D call: TRBD2 (6 bases). V was trimmed by 4 bases and J by 2 bases, leaving 16 bases between them. Germline V CDR1 and CDR2: LNHDA, SQIVND (reference sequence). CDR3 length: 16 residues. CDR3 sequence reads: CASSSPWRDPTDTQYF. For the CDR3, the DNA is TGTGCCAGTAGTAGCCCGTGGAGGGACCCCACAGATACGCAGTATTTT. Full variable domain (outside the CDR3, taken from reference TRBV19 and TRBJ2-3): DGGITQSPKYLFRKEGQNVTLSCEQNLNHDAMYWYRQDPGQGLRLIYYSQIVNDFQKGDIAEGYSVSREKKESFPLTVTSAQKNPTAFYLCASSSPWRDPTDTQYFGPGTRLTVL.

The gene calls are TRBV7-6 and TRBJ2-7; 8 bases are a match to TRBD2. With 5 bases clipped from V and 3 bases from J, the junction kept 6 bases outside the gene matches. CDR3 size: 14 residues. The germline CDR1 and CDR2 sequences are SGHVS and FNYEAQ. The CDR3 protein is CASSIPGLGYEQYF. CDR3 DNA sequence: TGTGCCAGCAGCATTCCGGGACTAGGCTACGAGCAGTACTTC.